The clone carrying this T cell receptor beta chain came up many times. Its antigen is unidentified. Little can be read into the size of this beta chain, an off-target read in a library designed for alpha chains. TCRdb fed the 5' RACE reads into MiXCR, producing one record per CDR3 protein. Among several thousand distinct CDR3 sequences, over 10% were seen once, and the ten largest hold roughly 30%. This sample stems from a study of spatial heterogeneity in lung cancer. Whole-study results and caveats: Tumors with more nonsynonymous mutations had more expanded intratumoral alpha and beta TCRs. Among tumor T cells, estimated coverage was roughly 7% for alpha chains and 12% to 15% for beta chains.

V lost 7 bases, J lost 0 bases, and 9 bases lay in between. CDR3 size: 14 residues. Looked up from germline, CDR1 is SGHTA and CDR2 is FQGNSA. Documented time point: sample taken at primary tumor resection. The chain is built from TRBV7-2 and TRBJ2-2; D call uncertain. The sequences come from lung tumor tissue, collected at surgery. This TCR came from a male donor with early-stage non-small cell lung cancer. In DNA form, the CDR3 reads TGTGCCAGCACAGAGATTGCGAACACCGGGGAGCTGTTTTTT. Its protein product is CASTEIANTGELFF.